This TCR beta chain was recovered during a study of blood T cell repertoires in COVID-19. Overall study context: T cells, B-cell-depleted T cells, or PBMCs provided the cDNA or gDNA that served as material.

The protocol was immunoSEQ multiplex PCR, while the TCRdb copy is restricted to in-frame clones and leaves out a portion. The profile shows around 160,000 clones, 80% to 90% of them singletons. This CDR3 has 15 residues. Per the germline V gene, CDR1 is MGHRA and CDR2 is YSYEKL. Unmatched junction bases numbered 8, after V lost 1 base and J lost 5 bases. While infection was still active, Seattle patients were enrolled and then followed longitudinally. The TCR sequence derives from a woman aged 60-75 years with COVID-19, enrolled during active disease. The chain recombines TRBV4-1 with TRBJ2-7, with 7 bases that match TRBD1. Material for sequencing was peripheral blood. DNA of the CDR3: TGCGCCAGCAGCCAAGTTCGAGACAGGGTCCACGAGCAGTACTTC. Translation: CASSQVRDRVHEQYF.